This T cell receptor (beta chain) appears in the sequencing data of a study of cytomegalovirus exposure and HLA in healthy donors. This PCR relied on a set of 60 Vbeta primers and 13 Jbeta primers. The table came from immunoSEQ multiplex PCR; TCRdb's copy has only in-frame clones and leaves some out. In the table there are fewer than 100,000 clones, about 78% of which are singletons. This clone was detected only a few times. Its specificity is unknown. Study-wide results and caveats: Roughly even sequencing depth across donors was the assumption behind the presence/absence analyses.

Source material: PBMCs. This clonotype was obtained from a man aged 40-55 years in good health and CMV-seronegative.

The CDR3 is CASSLLREGPYNEQFF. The DNA of the CDR3 is TGTGCCAGCAGCTTGCTTCGGGAGGGCCCCTACAATGAGCAGTTCTTC. The chain is built from TRBV5-6 and TRBJ2-1; 8 bases agree with TRBD2. The CDR3 has 16 residues. Germline V gene data show CDR1 as SGHDT and CDR2 as YYEEEE. With V trimmed by 1 base and J by 2 bases, 5 bases remained unmatched.